The subject of this entry is one T cell receptor beta chain. What it binds is not known. Assay used: immunoSEQ multiplex PCR; TCRdb lists only in-frame clones, some missing. The sample lists some 70,000 clones; under 90% were seen once. The entry originates in a study of T cell responses to AZD1222 COVID-19 vaccine. Notes on the study in general: Most donors were white British, females outnumbered males, and clonal diversity was possibly underestimated. Of the AZD1222 recipients, only 5 or 6 were seropositive at baseline.

This CDR3 has 15 amino acids. CDR1 and CDR2 (germline): LNHDA, SQIVND (reference sequence). V was clipped by 9 bases and J by 2 bases; unmatched bases: 7. This chain joins TRBV19 and TRBJ1-4; 9 nucleotides agree with TRBD1. The clonotype comes from an adult who received the AZD1222 COVID-19 vaccine. The source was peripheral blood, collected 28 days after the second AZD1222 dose. The CDR3 sequence is CASGTGLNTNEKLFF. Written as DNA, the CDR3 is TGTGCCAGCGGGACAGGGCTTAACACTAATGAAAAACTGTTTTTT.